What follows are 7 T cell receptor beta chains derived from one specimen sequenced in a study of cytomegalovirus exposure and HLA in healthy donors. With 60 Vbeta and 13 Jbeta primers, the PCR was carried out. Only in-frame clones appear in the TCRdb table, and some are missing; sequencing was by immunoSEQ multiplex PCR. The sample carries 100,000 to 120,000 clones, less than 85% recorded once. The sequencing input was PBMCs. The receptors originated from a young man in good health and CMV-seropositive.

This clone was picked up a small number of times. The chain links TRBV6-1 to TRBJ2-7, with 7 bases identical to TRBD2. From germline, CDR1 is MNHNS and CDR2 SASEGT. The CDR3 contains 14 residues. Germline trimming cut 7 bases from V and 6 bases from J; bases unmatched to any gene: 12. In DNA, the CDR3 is TGTGCCAGCACCAAGGCGGTTTGGGAGGGCGAGCAGTACTTC. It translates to CASTKAVWEGEQYF.

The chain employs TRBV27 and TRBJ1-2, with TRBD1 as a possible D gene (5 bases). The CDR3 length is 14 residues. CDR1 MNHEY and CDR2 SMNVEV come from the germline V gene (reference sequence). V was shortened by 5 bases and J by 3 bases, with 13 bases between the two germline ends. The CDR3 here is CASSQGVLDYGYTF. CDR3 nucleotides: TGTGCCAGCAGTCAAGGGGTCCTTGACTATGGCTACACCTTC.

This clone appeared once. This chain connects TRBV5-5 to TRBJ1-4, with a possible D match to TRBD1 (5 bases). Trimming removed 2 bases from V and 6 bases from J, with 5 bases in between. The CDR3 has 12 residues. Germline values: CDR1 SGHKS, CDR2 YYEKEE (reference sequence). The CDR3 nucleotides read TGTGCCAGCAGCTTAGGGGATGAAAAACTGTTTTTT. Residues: CASSLGDEKLFF.

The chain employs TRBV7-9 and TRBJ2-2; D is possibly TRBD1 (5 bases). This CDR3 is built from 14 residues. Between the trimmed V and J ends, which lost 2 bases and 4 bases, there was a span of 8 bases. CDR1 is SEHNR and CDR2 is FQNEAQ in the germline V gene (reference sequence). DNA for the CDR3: TGTGCCAGCAGCTTAACAGGCCTCACCGGGGAGCTGTTTTTT. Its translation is CASSLTGLTGELFF. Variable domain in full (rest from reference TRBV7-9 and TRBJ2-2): DTGVSQNPRHKITKRGQNVTFRCDPISEHNRLYWYRQTLGQGPEFLTYFQNEAQLEKSRLLSDRFSAERPKGSFSTLEIQRTEQGDSAMYLCASSLTGLTGELFFGEGSRLTVL.

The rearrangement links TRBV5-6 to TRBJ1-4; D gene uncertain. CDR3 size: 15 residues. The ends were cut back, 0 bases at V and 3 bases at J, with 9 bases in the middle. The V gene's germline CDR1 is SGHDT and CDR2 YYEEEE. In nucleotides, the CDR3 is TGTGCCAGCAGCTTGGTCCCGGGGTCTAATGAAAAACTGTTTTTT. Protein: CASSLVPGSNEKLFF.

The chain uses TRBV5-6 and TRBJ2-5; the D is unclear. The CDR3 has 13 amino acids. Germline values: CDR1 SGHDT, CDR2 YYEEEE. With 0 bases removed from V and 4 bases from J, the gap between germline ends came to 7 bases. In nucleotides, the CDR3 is TGTGCCAGCAGCTTGGAACTGAGAGAGACCCAGTACTTC. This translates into CASSLELRETQYF.

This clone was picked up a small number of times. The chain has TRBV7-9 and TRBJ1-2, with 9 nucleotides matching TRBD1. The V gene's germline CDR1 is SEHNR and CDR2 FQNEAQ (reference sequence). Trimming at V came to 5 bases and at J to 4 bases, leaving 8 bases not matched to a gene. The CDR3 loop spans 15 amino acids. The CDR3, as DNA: TGTGCCAGCAGCCAAGCCGGGACAGGGAGCTATGGCTACACCTTC. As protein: CASSQAGTGSYGYTF.